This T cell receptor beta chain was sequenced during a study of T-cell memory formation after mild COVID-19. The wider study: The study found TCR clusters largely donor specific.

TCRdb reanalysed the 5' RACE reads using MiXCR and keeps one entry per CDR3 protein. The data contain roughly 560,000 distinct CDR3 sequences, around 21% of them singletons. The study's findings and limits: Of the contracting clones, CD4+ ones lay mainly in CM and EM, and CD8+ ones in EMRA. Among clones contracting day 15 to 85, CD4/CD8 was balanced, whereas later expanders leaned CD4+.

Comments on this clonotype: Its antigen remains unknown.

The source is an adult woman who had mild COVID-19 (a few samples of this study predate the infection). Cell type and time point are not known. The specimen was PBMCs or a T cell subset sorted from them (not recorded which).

The chain's CDR3 is CASSLVGKNTEAFF. Here the CDR3 DNA reads TGTGCCAGCAGCTTAGTCGGGAAGAACACTGAAGCTTTCTTT. This chain connects TRBV7-2 to TRBJ1-1; D not resolved. Trimming cost V 1 base and J 1 base, with 7 bases left between them. CDR3 length: 14 amino acids. Per the germline V gene, CDR1 is SGHTA and CDR2 is FQGNSA. Based on the CDR3 plus reference TRBV7-2 and TRBJ1-1, the full variable domain is GAGVSQSPSNKVTEKGKDVELRCDPISGHTALYWYRQSLGQGLEFLIYFQGNSAPDKSGLPSDRFSAERTGGSVSTLTIQRTQQEDSAVYLCASSLVGKNTEAFFGQGTRLTVV.